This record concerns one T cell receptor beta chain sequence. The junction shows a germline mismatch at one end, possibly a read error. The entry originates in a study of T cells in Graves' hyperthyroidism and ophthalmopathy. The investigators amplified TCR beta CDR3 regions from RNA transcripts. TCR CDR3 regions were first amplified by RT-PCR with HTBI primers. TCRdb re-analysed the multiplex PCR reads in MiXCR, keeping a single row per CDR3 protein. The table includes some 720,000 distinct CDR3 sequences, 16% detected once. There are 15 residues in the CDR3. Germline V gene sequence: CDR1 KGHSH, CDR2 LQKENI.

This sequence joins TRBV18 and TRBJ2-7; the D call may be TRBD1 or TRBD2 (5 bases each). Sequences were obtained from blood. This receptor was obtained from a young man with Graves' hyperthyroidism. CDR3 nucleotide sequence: TGTGCCAACTCACCGGGGCAGAGGGGTGACCACGAGCAGTACTTC. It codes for CANSPGQRGDHEQYF.